This entry is about one T cell receptor (beta chain). This sample is drawn from a study of blood T cell repertoires in COVID-19. TCRdb's copy holds only in-frame clones and misses some; the assay was immunoSEQ multiplex PCR. The sample includes some 120,000 clones, about 86% seen only once; the top ten take 0.88%. Germline CDR1 is KGHSH and CDR2 is LQKENI. Trimming shortened V by 4 bases and J by 0 bases, and 34 bases separated the two germline ends. The CDR3 covers 24 residues. The chain carries TRBV18 and TRBJ2-6, with a possible D match to TRBD2 (6 bases). The clonotype originates from a woman in her forties or fifties with active or convalescent COVID-19. What was sequenced was peripheral blood. Here the CDR3 reads CASSRLASSGTGVRGSSGANVLTF. For the CDR3, the DNA is TGTGCCAGCTCACGCCTTGCTTCTTCCGGGACGGGAGTTCGTGGCTCCTCTGGGGCCAACGTCCTGACTTTC. The whole variable domain, remainder taken from reference TRBV18 and TRBJ2-6, is NAGVMQNPRHLVRRRGQEARLRCSPMKGHSHVYWYRQLPEEGLKFMVYLQKENIIDESGMPKERFSAEFPKEGPSILRIQQVVRGDSAAYFCASSRLASSGTGVRGSSGANVLTFGAGSRLTVL.